The 29 T cell receptor beta chains below all came from one sample that was sequenced in a study of cytomegalovirus exposure and HLA in healthy donors. 13 Jbeta primers and 60 Vbeta primers were used for the PCR. TCRdb's copy holds only in-frame clones and misses some; the assay was immunoSEQ multiplex PCR. This sample yields roughly 200,000 clones, of which 80% to 90% are seen a single time; about 1% belongs to the top ten. Sequencing was done on a sample of PBMCs. Receptor source: a woman younger than 30 in good health and CMV-seronegative.

The gene calls are TRBV4-1 and TRBJ1-2; tentatively, D is TRBD1 (6 bases). The germline V gene encodes CDR1 MGHRA and CDR2 YSYEKL. The CDR3 runs 14 residues. V lost 2 bases to trimming and J lost 7 bases, with 14 bases between them. The chain's CDR3 is CASSQLGGGRGYTF. The CDR3 DNA follows: TGCGCCAGCAGCCAACTGGGAGGGGGACGTGGCTACACCTTC.

This chain uses TRBV18 with TRBJ1-5; 10 bases align to TRBD1. CDR1 is KGHSH and CDR2 is LQKENI in the germline V gene. The CDR3 extends over 15 amino acids. After removal of 4 bases from V and 2 bases from J, the junction contained 2 bases not matched to a gene. The CDR3 DNA is TGTGCCAGCTCACAAGGACAGGGGGGCAATCAGCCCCAGCATTTT. It specifies CASSQGQGGNQPQHF.

The chain joins TRBV30 to TRBJ1-5, with 8 bases matching TRBD1. The V gene's germline CDR1 is GTSNPN and CDR2 SVGIG (reference sequence). V lost 0 bases, J lost 6 bases, and 1 base stayed unmatched. This CDR3 has 13 amino acids. For the CDR3, the DNA is TGTGCCTGGAGTGTGACAGGGGTTCAGCCCCAGCATTTT. Amino acid sequence: CAWSVTGVQPQHF.

This chain links TRBV23-1 with TRBJ1-5; maybe TRBD1 (6 bases). TRBV23-1 is treated as an ORF (open reading frame) with a function not yet certain. V shed 0 bases and J shed 0 bases, with 12 bases lying between them. The CDR3 is made up of 17 amino acids. In DNA, the CDR3 is TGCGCCAGCAGTCAATCGGGGGCAGGTGATAGCAATCAGCCCCAGCATTTT. Translation: CASSQSGAGDSNQPQHF.

The chain combines TRBV27 with TRBJ2-7; 9 positions match TRBD1. V lost 1 base to trimming and J lost 5 bases; unmatched junction nucleotides: 18. The CDR3 is 19 residues long. The germline gives CDR1 MNHEY, CDR2 SMNVEV (reference sequence). The CDR3 DNA reads as TGTGCCAGCAGTTTATTTCCCCTCGGGACAGGGTGGGACTACAACGAGCAGTACTTC. Its translation: CASSLFPLGTGWDYNEQYF.

This chain's CDR3 is CASRTRWGGAYGYTF. DNA for the CDR3: TGTGCCAGCAGGACCCGGTGGGGGGGCGCATATGGCTACACCTTC. The chain joins TRBV6-5 to TRBJ1-2; maybe TRBD1 (6 bases). The CDR3 is 15 amino acids. The ends were cut back, 6 bases at V and 5 bases at J, with 19 bases in the middle. CDR1 MNHEY and CDR2 SVGAGI come from the germline V gene.

The chain combines TRBV19 with TRBJ1-4, with TRBD1 identical over 9 bases. The V segment lost 7 bases and the J segment 8 bases; nucleotides outside the gene matches: 11. The germline gives CDR1 LNHDA, CDR2 SQIVND (reference sequence). CDR3 length: 15 amino acids. CDR3 loop: CASKADRGKVEKLFF. The DNA for the CDR3 is TGTGCCAGTAAGGCGGACAGGGGAAAGGTGGAAAAACTGTTTTTT.

This rearrangement joins TRBV29-1 to TRBJ2-1; 9 nucleotides align to TRBD2. Germline trimming cut 7 bases from V and 5 bases from J; bases unmatched to any gene: 12. This CDR3 comprises 15 residues. Germline values: CDR1 SQVTM, CDR2 ANQGSEA. This CDR3 is CSGGGGGVSHNEQFF. The CDR3 nucleotides are TGCAGCGGCGGCGGGGGGGGAGTCTCGCACAATGAGCAGTTCTTC.

The gene calls are TRBV7-6 and TRBJ2-7; 8 bases fit TRBD2. The length of the CDR3 is 15 residues. Per the germline V gene, CDR1 is SGHVS and CDR2 is FNYEAQ. The V gene end was trimmed by 4 bases and the J gene end by 7 bases; junction bases not matched to a gene: 12. CDR3 sequence: CASSSYRVGGGEQYF. The CDR3 DNA follows: TGTGCCAGCAGCTCCTACAGGGTCGGGGGGGGAGAGCAGTACTTC.

The chain employs TRBV2 and TRBJ1-4; no definite D call. The CDR3 is 18 residues long. Looked up from germline, CDR1 is SNHLY and CDR2 is FYNNEI. Trimming took 3 bases from V and 0 from J, leaving 17 bases between them. The CDR3 loop reads CASSDPGGIRATNEKLFF. As DNA, the CDR3 is TGTGCCAGCAGTGATCCAGGAGGGATAAGGGCAACTAATGAAAAACTGTTTTTT.

The V and J genes are TRBV9 and TRBJ1-2; TRBD1 matches at 10 bases. The CDR3 loop spans 14 amino acids. After removal of 3 bases from V and 4 bases from J, the junction contained 3 bases not matched to a gene. Germline assignment: CDR1 SGDLS and CDR2 YYNGEE. CDR3 in DNA: TGTGCCAGCAGCGGGGACAGGGGAGTCTATGGCTACACCTTC. Encoded protein: CASSGDRGVYGYTF.

This clone was found a few times. The rearrangement links TRBV6-1 to TRBJ1-1; D is ambiguous. V was trimmed by 0 bases and J by 0 bases, leaving 5 bases between them. Per the germline V gene, CDR1 is MNHNS and CDR2 is SASEGT. The CDR3 runs 14 residues. The CDR3 nucleotides read TGTGCCAGCAGTGAAGCCCCCATGAACACTGAAGCTTTCTTT. It translates to CASSEAPMNTEAFF.

The rearrangement joins TRBV7-8 to TRBJ2-7; 11 bases agree with TRBD2. The CDR3 totals 15 residues. Germline values: CDR1 SGHVS, CDR2 FQNEAQ. With 4 bases clipped from V and 4 bases from J, the junction kept 6 bases outside the gene matches. The CDR3 here is CASSSFSGGAYEQYF. The CDR3 region has the DNA TGTGCCAGCAGCTCTTTTAGCGGGGGGGCTTACGAGCAGTACTTC.

The chain is built from TRBV5-1 and TRBJ2-7; a weak D match, TRBD1 (5 bases). Germline CDR1 SGHRS, CDR2 YFSETQ. The CDR3 contains 13 residues. V shed 1 base and J shed 6 bases, with 11 bases lying between them. The CDR3 DNA is TGCGCCAGCAGCTTGCAGGGTTTAAGCGAGCAGTACTTC. Translation: CASSLQGLSEQYF.

The gene calls are TRBV28 and TRBJ2-3, with TRBD1 identical over 8 bases. Germline loops: CDR1 MDHEN, CDR2 SYDVKM. With V trimmed by 7 bases and J by 1 base, 1 base remained unmatched. The CDR3 is made up of 13 amino acids. CDR3 residues: CASTQGGTDTQYF. In DNA form, the CDR3 reads TGTGCCAGCACACAGGGGGGCACAGATACGCAGTATTTT.

This rearrangement joins TRBV29-1 to TRBJ1-2; D unclear. V was clipped by 3 bases and J by 8 bases, with 13 bases between them. The CDR3 totals 12 residues. Germline-derived CDR1 and CDR2 are SQVTM and ANQGSEA. The CDR3 reads CSVESEPSGYTF. The CDR3 bases are TGCAGCGTTGAGTCAGAACCCTCCGGCTACACCTTC.

The rearrangement joins TRBV5-1 to TRBJ2-1; 9 bases line up with TRBD2. V gave up 4 bases and J gave up 8 bases; unmatched junction bases: 13. The CDR3 is 16 residues long. Germline V gene sequence: CDR1 SGHRS, CDR2 YFSETQ. The CDR3 loop reads CASSSPSGAIPHEQFF. In DNA form, the CDR3 reads TGCGCCAGCAGCAGTCCTAGCGGGGCTATCCCCCATGAGCAGTTCTTC.

With respect to this clone: Other DNA sequences within the sample encode an identical CDR3. The chain links TRBV2 to TRBJ2-5, with 7 bases fitting TRBD2. V lost 4 bases, J lost 2 bases, and 1 base stayed unmatched. The V gene's germline CDR1 is SNHLY and CDR2 FYNNEI. The CDR3 runs 13 residues. Here the CDR3 DNA reads TGTGCCAGCAGTGGGCGGGGGCAAGAGACCCAGTACTTC. Protein: CASSGRGQETQYF.

This chain uses TRBV5-1 with TRBJ2-7; no reliable D call. The CDR3 sequence is 14 residues long. CDR1 and CDR2 from the germline V gene are SGHRS and YFSETQ. Trimming took 0 bases from V and 1 from J, leaving 8 bases between them. CDR3 residues: CASSLVASSYEQYF. The CDR3 region has the DNA TGCGCCAGCAGCTTGGTAGCCAGTTCCTACGAGCAGTACTTC.

This clone was detected a few times. The chain employs TRBV25-1 and TRBJ2-7; perhaps TRBD2 as D (5 bases). This CDR3 has 16 residues. Germline CDR1 and CDR2: MGHDK and SYGVNS. Trimming stripped 4 bases from V and 5 bases from J, with 21 bases between. CDR3 sequence (DNA): TGTGCCAGCAGTGCCCTGACGGAGTCGGGGAGTGACGAGCAGTACTTC. Protein sequence: CASSALTESGSDEQYF.

This clone was seen a single time. The chain joins TRBV5-4 to TRBJ2-3; TRBD2 matches 11 bases. Germline CDR1 and CDR2: SGHNT and YYREEE (reference sequence). V lost 4 bases and J lost 1; bases outside the gene matches: 11. This CDR3 contains 18 residues. CDR3 nucleotides: TGTGCCAGCAGCCCGGTGCTAGCGGGAGGCAGGCGCACAGATACGCAGTATTTT. It yields the protein CASSPVLAGGRRTDTQYF.

This rearrangement joins TRBV7-2 to TRBJ1-3; D unresolved. The V gene's germline CDR1 is SGHTA and CDR2 FQGNSA. V dropped 1 base and J dropped 3 bases, with 7 bases sitting between them. This CDR3 is built from 14 residues. The CDR3 DNA reads TGTGCCAGCAGCTTAGTGGGCAGTGGAAACACCATATATTTT. This codes for CASSLVGSGNTIYF.

The chain combines TRBV19 with TRBJ2-2; D perhaps matches TRBD2 (5 bases). Germline assignment: CDR1 LNHDA and CDR2 SQIVND (reference sequence). This CDR3 is 12 amino acids long. V was clipped by 5 bases and J by 9 bases, with 10 bases between them. CDR3 sequence reads: CASSPPGRELFF. The CDR3 bases are TGTGCCAGTAGTCCCCCGGGGAGGGAGCTGTTTTTT.

The chain uses TRBV5-4 and TRBJ1-3; TRBD1 matches at 7 bases. CDR1 and CDR2 (germline): SGHNT, YYREEE (reference sequence). The CDR3 runs 15 residues. V was pared by 4 bases and J by 4 bases, with 8 bases of the junction left unmatched. The CDR3 reads CASSNNRGEGNTIYF. The CDR3 DNA sequence: TGTGCCAGCAGCAACAACAGGGGCGAAGGAAACACCATATATTTT.

Of note for this clone: This same CDR3 is encoded by further DNA sequences in the sample. The chain joins TRBV19 to TRBJ1-1; D is uncertain. The V gene lost 2 bases and the J gene lost 1 base, with 5 bases spanning the gap. The length of the CDR3 is 13 residues. Germline lookup yields CDR1 LNHDA and CDR2 SQIVND (reference sequence). CDR3 nucleotide sequence: TGTGCCAGTAGTATATCGGGGAACACTGAAGCTTTCTTT. This sequence encodes CASSISGNTEAFF.

The chain joins TRBV5-4 to TRBJ2-5, with 9 bases identical to TRBD1. Germline V gene data show CDR1 as SGHNT and CDR2 as YYREEE (reference sequence). V lost 0 bases and J lost 0; bases outside the gene matches: 15. The CDR3 is 20 residues long. The CDR3 sequence is CASSLVVLNRGPWDQETQYF. As DNA, the CDR3 is TGTGCCAGCAGCTTGGTGGTCCTAAACAGGGGGCCCTGGGACCAAGAGACCCAGTACTTC.

The chain uses TRBV18 and TRBJ2-7; 8 bases match TRBD1. Per the germline V gene, CDR1 is KGHSH and CDR2 is LQKENI. J lost 4 bases, V lost 2 bases, and 4 bases had no gene match. This CDR3 is 14 amino acids long. The CDR3 DNA reads TGTGCCAGCTCACCAACCGGGACAGGTTACGAGCAGTACTTC. Translation gives CASSPTGTGYEQYF.

V usage is TRBV7-3 and J usage is TRBJ2-5; TRBD2 matches at 16 bases. The V segment lost 5 bases and the J segment 2 bases; nucleotides outside the gene matches: 11. CDR1 SGHTA and CDR2 FQGTGA come from the germline V gene. The CDR3 runs 19 residues. DNA for the CDR3: TGTGCCAGCAGCGGGGGGGGACTAGCGGGAGGGGATCCTCAAGAGACCCAGTACTTC. Translating it yields CASSGGGLAGGDPQETQYF.

The chain carries TRBV6-6 and TRBJ1-3, with D perhaps TRBD1 (5 bases). The CDR3 loop spans 15 amino acids. The V end lost 6 bases, the J end lost 2 bases, and 14 bases lay between the germline ends. Per germline, CDR1 MNHNY and CDR2 SVGAGI (reference sequence). The CDR3 is CASSHNGQAGNTIYF. DNA of the CDR3: TGTGCCAGCAGCCACAACGGACAAGCTGGAAACACCATATATTTT.